These T cell receptor beta chains were read from a single sample in a study of siplizumab effects on memory and regulatory T cells. Only in-frame clones appear in the TCRdb table, and some are missing; sequencing was by immunoSEQ multiplex PCR. The profile shows over 50,000 clones, roughly 83% of them singletons. Sequenced sample: memory CD4+ T cells sorted from blood. The receptors derive from a human donor in good health. The CDR3 runs from the conserved cysteine through the conserved F or W. Fields, in order: J gene, V gene, CDR3 length, D gene, clone size, CDR3 protein, CDR3 DNA. D genes are given only for firm matches. Not all rows give a size; the values are once, few, many and, for expanded clones, a class.

j_call: TRBJ1-3; v_call: TRBV5-6; cdr3_length: 15; d_call: -; clone_size: -; cdr3_aa: CASSLKKGAGNTIYF; cdr3_nt: TGTGCCAGCAGCTTGAAAAAAGGGGCCGGAAACACCATATATTTT
j_call: TRBJ1-2; v_call: TRBV6-6; cdr3_length: 14; d_call: -; clone_size: -; cdr3_aa: CASSSQAGNYGYTF; cdr3_nt: TGTGCCAGCAGTTCTCAGGCAGGAAACTATGGCTACACCTTC
j_call: TRBJ2-7; v_call: TRBV6-5; cdr3_length: 15; d_call: TRBD1; clone_size: -; cdr3_aa: CASSTRGTASYEQYF; cdr3_nt: TGTGCCAGCAGCACCAGGGGGACCGCTTCCTACGAGCAGTACTTC
j_call: TRBJ1-3; v_call: TRBV6-1; cdr3_length: 16; d_call: TRBD1; clone_size: -; cdr3_aa: CASSEQGAISGNTIYF; cdr3_nt: TGTGCCAGCAGTGAACAGGGGGCGATCTCTGGAAACACCATATATTTT
j_call: TRBJ1-2; v_call: TRBV11-2; cdr3_length: 17; d_call: TRBD1; clone_size: -; cdr3_aa: CASSSIRGRGHDYGYTF; cdr3_nt: TGTGCCAGCAGCTCCATAAGGGGCAGGGGGCACGACTATGGCTACACCTTC
j_call: TRBJ2-2; v_call: TRBV19; cdr3_length: 17; d_call: -; clone_size: -; cdr3_aa: CASSIGRTGTRTGELFF; cdr3_nt: TGTGCCAGTAGTATCGGGAGGACAGGTACACGAACCGGGGAGCTGTTTTTT
j_call: TRBJ2-3; v_call: TRBV7-6; cdr3_length: 16; d_call: TRBD1; clone_size: -; cdr3_aa: CASSLAGTGGTDTQYF; cdr3_nt: TGTGCCAGCAGCTTAGCAGGGACAGGGGGCACAGATACGCAGTATTTT
j_call: TRBJ2-7; v_call: TRBV10-3; cdr3_length: 14; d_call: TRBD1; clone_size: -; cdr3_aa: CAISDGTGANEQYF; cdr3_nt: TGTGCCATCAGTGACGGGACAGGGGCAAACGAGCAGTACTTC
j_call: TRBJ1-2; v_call: TRBV20-1; cdr3_length: 11; d_call: -; clone_size: -; cdr3_aa: CSAVGPSSYTF; cdr3_nt: TGCAGTGCCGTAGGCCCGTCCAGCTACACCTTC
j_call: TRBJ2-3; v_call: TRBV7-6; cdr3_length: 19; d_call: TRBD2; clone_size: -; cdr3_aa: CASSLVLGLAGGPPDTQYF; cdr3_nt: TGTGCCAGCAGCTTAGTTTTGGGACTAGCGGGAGGGCCGCCAGATACGCAGTATTTT
j_call: TRBJ2-7; v_call: TRBV11-2; cdr3_length: 13; d_call: -; clone_size: -; cdr3_aa: CASSNINAYEQYF; cdr3_nt: TGTGCCAGCAGCAATATCAATGCCTACGAGCAGTACTTC
j_call: TRBJ1-4; v_call: TRBV15; cdr3_length: 15; d_call: -; clone_size: -; cdr3_aa: CATSRGRATNEKLFF; cdr3_nt: TGTGCCACCAGCAGAGGGCGTGCAACTAATGAAAAACTGTTTTTT
j_call: TRBJ2-1; v_call: TRBV4-2; cdr3_length: 14; d_call: TRBD2; clone_size: few; cdr3_aa: CASRHLAGDNEQFF; cdr3_nt: TGTGCCAGCAGACACCTAGCGGGTGATAATGAGCAGTTCTTC
j_call: TRBJ1-5; v_call: TRBV18; cdr3_length: 14; d_call: TRBD1; clone_size: -; cdr3_aa: CASSPGQPNQPQHF; cdr3_nt: TGTGCCAGCTCACCGGGACAGCCCAATCAGCCCCAGCATTTT
j_call: TRBJ1-2; v_call: TRBV5-1; cdr3_length: 13; d_call: -; clone_size: -; cdr3_aa: CASSLSGSEGYTF; cdr3_nt: TGCGCCAGCAGCTTGTCAGGAAGTGAAGGCTACACCTTC
j_call: TRBJ2-5; v_call: TRBV6-1; cdr3_length: 16; d_call: TRBD1; clone_size: -; cdr3_aa: CASSDDRGGLQETQYF; cdr3_nt: TGTGCCAGCAGTGACGACAGGGGGGGTCTCCAAGAGACCCAGTACTTC